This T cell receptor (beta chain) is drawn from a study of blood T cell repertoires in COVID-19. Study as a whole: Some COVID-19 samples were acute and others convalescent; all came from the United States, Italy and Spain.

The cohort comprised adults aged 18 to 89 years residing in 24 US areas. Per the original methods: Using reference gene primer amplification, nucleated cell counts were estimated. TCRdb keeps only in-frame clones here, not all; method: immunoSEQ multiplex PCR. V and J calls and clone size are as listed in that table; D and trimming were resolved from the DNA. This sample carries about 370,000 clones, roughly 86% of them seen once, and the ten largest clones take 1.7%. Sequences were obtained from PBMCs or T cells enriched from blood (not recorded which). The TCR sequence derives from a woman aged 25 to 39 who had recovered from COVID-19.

The CDR3, as DNA: TGTGCCATCAGTGAGTTAGTAGCGGGAGGGGCGTACAATGAGCAGTTCTTC. This gives the protein CAISELVAGGAYNEQFF. The rearrangement links TRBV10-3 to TRBJ2-1, with 11 bases fitting TRBD2. J lost 4 bases, V lost 1 base, and 6 bases had no gene match. The CDR3 runs 17 residues. The germline V gene encodes CDR1 ENHRY and CDR2 SYGVKD.